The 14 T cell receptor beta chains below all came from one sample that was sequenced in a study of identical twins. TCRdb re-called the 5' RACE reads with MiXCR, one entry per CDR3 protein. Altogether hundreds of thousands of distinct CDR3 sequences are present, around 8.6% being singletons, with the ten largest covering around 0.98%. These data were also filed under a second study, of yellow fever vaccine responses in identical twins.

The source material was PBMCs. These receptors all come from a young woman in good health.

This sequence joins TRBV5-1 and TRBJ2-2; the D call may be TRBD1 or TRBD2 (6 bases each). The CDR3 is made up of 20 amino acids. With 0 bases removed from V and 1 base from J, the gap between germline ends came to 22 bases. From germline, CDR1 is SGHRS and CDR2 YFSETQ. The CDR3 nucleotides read TGCGCCAGCAGCTTGGCACAGGAGGGGGTCCCGACGGGGAACACCGGGGAGCTGTTTTTT. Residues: CASSLAQEGVPTGNTGELFF.

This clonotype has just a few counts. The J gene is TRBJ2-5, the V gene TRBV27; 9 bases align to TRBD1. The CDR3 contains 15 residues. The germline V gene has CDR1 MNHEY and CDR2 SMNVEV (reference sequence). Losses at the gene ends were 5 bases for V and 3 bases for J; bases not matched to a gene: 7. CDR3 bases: TGTGCCAGCAGTAAGCCGGGACAGGGAAAAGAGACCCAGTACTTC. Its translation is CASSKPGQGKETQYF.

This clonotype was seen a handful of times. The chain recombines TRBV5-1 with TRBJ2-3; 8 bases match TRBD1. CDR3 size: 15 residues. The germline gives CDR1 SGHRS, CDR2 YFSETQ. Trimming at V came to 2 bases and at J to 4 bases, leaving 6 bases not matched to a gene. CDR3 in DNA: TGCGCCAGCAGCTTTACAGGGGGATCTGCAGATACGCAGTATTTT. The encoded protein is CASSFTGGSADTQYF.

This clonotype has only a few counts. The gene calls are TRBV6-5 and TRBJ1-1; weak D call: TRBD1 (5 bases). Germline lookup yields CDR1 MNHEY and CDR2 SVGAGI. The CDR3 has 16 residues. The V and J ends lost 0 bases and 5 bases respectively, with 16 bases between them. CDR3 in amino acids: CASSYSGVWMGTEAFF. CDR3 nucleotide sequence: TGTGCCAGCAGTTACTCAGGGGTATGGATGGGTACTGAAGCTTTCTTT.

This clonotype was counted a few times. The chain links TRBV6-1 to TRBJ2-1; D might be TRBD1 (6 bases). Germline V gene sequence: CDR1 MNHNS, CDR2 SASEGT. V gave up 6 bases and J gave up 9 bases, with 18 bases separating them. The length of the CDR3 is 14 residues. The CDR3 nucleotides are TGTGCCAGCAGGGTAGAGACAGGCACGGCTGAGCAGTTCTTC. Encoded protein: CASRVETGTAEQFF.

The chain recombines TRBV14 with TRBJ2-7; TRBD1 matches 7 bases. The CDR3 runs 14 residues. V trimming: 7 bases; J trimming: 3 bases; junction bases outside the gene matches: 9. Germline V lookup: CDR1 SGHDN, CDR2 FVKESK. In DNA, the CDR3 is TGTGCCAGCAAACAGGGGCAGTGGGACTACGAGCAGTACTTC. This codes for CASKQGQWDYEQYF.

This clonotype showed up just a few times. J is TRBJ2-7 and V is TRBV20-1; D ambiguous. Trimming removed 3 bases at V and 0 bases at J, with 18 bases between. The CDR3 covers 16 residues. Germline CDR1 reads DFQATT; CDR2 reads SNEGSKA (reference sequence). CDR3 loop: CSASSFAIPSSYEQYF. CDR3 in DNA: TGCAGTGCTAGTAGCTTTGCGATACCGAGCTCCTACGAGCAGTACTTC.

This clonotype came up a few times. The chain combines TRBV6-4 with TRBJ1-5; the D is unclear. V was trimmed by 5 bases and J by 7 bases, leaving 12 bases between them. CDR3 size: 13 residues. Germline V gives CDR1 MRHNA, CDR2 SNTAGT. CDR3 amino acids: CASSRAIGQPQHF. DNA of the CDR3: TGTGCCAGCAGTAGGGCGATTGGACAGCCCCAGCATTTT.

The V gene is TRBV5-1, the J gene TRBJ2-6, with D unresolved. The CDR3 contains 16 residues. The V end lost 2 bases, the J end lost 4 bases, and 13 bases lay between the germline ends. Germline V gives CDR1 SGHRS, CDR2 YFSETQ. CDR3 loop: CASSFNGLQGANVLTF. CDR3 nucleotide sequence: TGCGCCAGCAGCTTTAACGGCCTTCAGGGGGCCAACGTCCTGACTTTC.

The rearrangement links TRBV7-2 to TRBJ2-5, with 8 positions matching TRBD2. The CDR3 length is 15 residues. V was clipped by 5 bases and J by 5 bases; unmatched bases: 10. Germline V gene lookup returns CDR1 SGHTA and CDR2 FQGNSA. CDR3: CASSGYGRDGETQYF. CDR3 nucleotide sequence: TGTGCCAGCAGCGGATACGGGAGGGACGGGGAGACCCAGTACTTC.

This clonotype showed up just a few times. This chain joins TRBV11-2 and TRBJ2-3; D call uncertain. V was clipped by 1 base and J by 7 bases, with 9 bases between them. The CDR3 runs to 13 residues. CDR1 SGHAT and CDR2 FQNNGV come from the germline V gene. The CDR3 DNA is TGTGCCAGCAGCTTAGTGTTTACTAATACGCAGTATTTT. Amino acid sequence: CASSLVFTNTQYF.

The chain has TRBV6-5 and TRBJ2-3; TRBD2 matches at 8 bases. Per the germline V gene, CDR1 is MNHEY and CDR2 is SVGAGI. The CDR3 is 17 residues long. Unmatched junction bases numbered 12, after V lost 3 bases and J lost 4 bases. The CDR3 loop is CASSYSRKAGAPDTQYF. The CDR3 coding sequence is TGTGCCAGCAGTTATTCCCGAAAAGCGGGAGCTCCAGATACGCAGTATTTT.

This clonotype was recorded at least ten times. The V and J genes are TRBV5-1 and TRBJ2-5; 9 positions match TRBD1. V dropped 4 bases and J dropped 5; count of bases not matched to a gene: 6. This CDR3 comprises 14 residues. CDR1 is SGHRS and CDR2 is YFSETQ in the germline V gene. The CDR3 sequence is CASSLNRGLETQYF. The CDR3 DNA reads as TGCGCCAGCAGCCTAAACAGGGGGCTGGAGACCCAGTACTTC.

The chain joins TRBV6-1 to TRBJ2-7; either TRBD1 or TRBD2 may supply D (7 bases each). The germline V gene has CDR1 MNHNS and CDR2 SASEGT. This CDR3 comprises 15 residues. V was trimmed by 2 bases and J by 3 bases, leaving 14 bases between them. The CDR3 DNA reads TGTGCCAGCAGTGAAAGGGAGGGGGCGAGCTACGAGCAGTACTTC. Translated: CASSEREGASYEQYF.